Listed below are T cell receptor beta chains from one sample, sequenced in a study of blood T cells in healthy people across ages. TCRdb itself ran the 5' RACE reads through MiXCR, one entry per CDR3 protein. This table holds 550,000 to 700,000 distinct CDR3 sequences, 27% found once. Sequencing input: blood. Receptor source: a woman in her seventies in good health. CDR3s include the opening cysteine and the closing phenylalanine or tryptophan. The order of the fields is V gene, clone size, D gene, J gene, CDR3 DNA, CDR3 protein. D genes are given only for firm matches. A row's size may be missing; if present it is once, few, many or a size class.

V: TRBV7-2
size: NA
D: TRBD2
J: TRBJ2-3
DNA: TGTGCCAGCAGCTTTCGACTAGCGGATACAGATACGCAGTATTTT
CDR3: CASSFRLADTDTQYF

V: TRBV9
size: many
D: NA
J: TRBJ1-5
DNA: TGTGCCAGCAGCGTAGAGGCAGGGTTCCAGCCCCAGCATTTT
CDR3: CASSVEAGFQPQHF

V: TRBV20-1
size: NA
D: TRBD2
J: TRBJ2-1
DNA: TGCAGTGCTGAAGCCGGGACTAGCGGGCTCAATGAGCAGTTCTTC
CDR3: CSAEAGTSGLNEQFF

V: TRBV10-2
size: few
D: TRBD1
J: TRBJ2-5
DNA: TGCGCCAGCAGTCGGACAGGGAGGCAAGAGACCCAGTACTTC
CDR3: CASSRTGRQETQYF

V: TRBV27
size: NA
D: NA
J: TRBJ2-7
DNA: TGTGCTGTGGGAAAATCCGGGACGCCCTACGAGCAGTACTTC
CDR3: CAVGKSGTPYEQYF

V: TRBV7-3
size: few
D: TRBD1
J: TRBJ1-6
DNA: TGTGCCAGCAGCTTAGAGACAGGGGATAATTCACCCCTCCACTTT
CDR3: CASSLETGDNSPLHF

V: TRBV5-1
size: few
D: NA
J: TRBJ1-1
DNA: TGCGCCAGCAGCTACGACATAGGCACTGAAGCTTTCTTT
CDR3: CASSYDIGTEAFF

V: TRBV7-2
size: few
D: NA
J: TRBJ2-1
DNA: TGTGCCAGCAGCCTAGCGACAGGAGAATACAATGAGCAGTTCTTC
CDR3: CASSLATGEYNEQFF

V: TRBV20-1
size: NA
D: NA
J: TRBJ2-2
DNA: TGCAGTGCTAGTCAAGTTAATAAGAATACCGGGGAGCTGTTTTTT
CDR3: CSASQVNKNTGELFF

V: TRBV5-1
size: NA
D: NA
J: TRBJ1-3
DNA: TGCGCCAGCAGCTTGGAAGCCAACTCTGGAAACACCATATATTTT
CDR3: CASSLEANSGNTIYF

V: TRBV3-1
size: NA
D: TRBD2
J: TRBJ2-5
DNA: TGTGCCAGCAGCCTCCTCGGGGGGGCCGGGGAGACCCAGTACTTC
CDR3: CASSLLGGAGETQYF

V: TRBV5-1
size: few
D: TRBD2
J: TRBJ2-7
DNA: TGCGCCAGCAGCTTAAATTCGGGGGGGTTCTACGAGCAGTACTTC
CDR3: CASSLNSGGFYEQYF

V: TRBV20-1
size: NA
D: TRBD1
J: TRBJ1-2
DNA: TGCAGTGCCGCTCCGGACCAGGGGGCCTATGGCTACACCTTC
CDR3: CSAAPDQGAYGYTF

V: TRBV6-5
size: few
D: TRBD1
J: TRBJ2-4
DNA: TGTGCCAGCGGGGGACAGGGCCAAAACATTCAGTACTTC
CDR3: CASGGQGQNIQYF

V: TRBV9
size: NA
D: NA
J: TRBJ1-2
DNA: TGTGCCAGCAGCGCGGGCATCCATTACGGCTACACCTTC
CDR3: CASSAGIHYGYTF

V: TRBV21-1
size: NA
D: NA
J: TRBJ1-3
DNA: TGTGCCAGCGGGGACAGGGTCTTGAACACCGTATATTTT
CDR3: CASGDRVLNTVYF

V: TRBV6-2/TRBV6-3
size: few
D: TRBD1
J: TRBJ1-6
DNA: TGTGCCAGCAGTTACGGCGGACAGGGGAGCGCCTATAATTCACCCCTCCACTTT
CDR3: CASSYGGQGSAYNSPLHF

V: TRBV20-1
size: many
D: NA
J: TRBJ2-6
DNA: TGCAGTGCTCGCGTTACTGGGGCCAACGTCCTGACTTTC
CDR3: CSARVTGANVLTF